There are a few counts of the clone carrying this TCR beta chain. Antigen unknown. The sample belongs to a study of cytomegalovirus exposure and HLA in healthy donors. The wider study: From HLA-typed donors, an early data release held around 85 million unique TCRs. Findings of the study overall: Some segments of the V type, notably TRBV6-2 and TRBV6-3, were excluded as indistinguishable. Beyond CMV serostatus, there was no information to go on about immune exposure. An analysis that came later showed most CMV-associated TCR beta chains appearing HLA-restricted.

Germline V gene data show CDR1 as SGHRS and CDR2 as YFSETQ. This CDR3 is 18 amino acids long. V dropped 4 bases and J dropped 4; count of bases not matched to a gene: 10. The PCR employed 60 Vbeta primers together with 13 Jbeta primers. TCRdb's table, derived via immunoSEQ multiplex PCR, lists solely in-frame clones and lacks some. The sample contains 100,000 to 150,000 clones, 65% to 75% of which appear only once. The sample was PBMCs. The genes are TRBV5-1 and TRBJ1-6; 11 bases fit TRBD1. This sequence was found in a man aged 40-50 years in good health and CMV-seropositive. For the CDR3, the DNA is TGCGCCAGCAGCCCGCGGGACAGGGGGGACCGATATAATTCACCCCTCCACTTT. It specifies CASSPRDRGDRYNSPLHF. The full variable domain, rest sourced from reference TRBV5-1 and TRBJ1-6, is KAGVTQTPRYLIKTRGQQVTLSCSPISGHRSVSWYQQTPGQGLQFLFEYFSETQRNKGNFPGRFSGRQFSNSRSEMNVSTLELGDSALYLCASSPRDRGDRYNSPLHFGNGTRLTVT.